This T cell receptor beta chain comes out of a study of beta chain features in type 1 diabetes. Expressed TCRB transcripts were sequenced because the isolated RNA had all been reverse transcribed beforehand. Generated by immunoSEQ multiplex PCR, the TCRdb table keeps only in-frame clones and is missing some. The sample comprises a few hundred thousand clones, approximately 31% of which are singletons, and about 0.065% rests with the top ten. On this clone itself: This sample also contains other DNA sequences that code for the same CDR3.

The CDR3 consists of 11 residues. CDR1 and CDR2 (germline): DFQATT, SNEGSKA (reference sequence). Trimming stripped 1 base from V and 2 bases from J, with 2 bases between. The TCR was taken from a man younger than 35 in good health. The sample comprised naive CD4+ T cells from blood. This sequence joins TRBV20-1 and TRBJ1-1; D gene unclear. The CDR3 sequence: CSARGNTEAFF. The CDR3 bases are TGCAGTGCTAGAGGCAACACTGAAGCTTTCTTT.